This T cell receptor (beta chain) was identified in a study of blood T cell repertoires in COVID-19. Turning to the study itself: Spain, Italy and the United States supplied samples that represented acute and convalescent COVID-19. Sample material is recorded as cDNA or gDNA derived from T cells, B-cell-depleted T cells, or PBMCs.

Original processing methods: Amplification from reference gene primers served as the basis for estimated nucleated cell counts. The assay was immunoSEQ multiplex PCR, and TCRdb's table has in-frame clones only and misses some. Clonal size and the V and J genes are those of that table, whereas D and trimming came from the DNA. The table lists under 200,000 clones, approximately 86% of them singletons. Germline trimming cut 5 bases from V and 1 base from J; bases unmatched to any gene: 5. This CDR3 spans 14 amino acids. The germline gives CDR1 GTSNPN, CDR2 SVGIG (reference sequence). This TCR derives from a man between 60 and 75 years old with acute or convalescent COVID-19. Sequencing was performed on peripheral blood. This rearrangement joins TRBV30 to TRBJ1-5, with 7 nucleotides matching TRBD1. As DNA, the CDR3 is TGTGCCTGGGGGACGGGACAGAGCAATCAGCCCCAGCATTTT. It codes for CAWGTGQSNQPQHF.